This record covers a single T cell receptor beta chain. Germline CDR1 is SGHVS and CDR2 is FQNEAQ. This CDR3 comprises 19 residues. V lost 1 base and J 2 bases, leaving 21 bases between the germline ends. Seattle's cohort entered during active infection and was followed longitudinally. Sequencing was performed with immunoSEQ multiplex PCR; in TCRdb, only in-frame clones are kept and a portion is missing. The table includes approximately 300,000 clones, over 75% detected once. The sample comes from a study of blood T cell repertoires in COVID-19. Study background: Sources were T cells, B-cell-depleted T cells, or PBMCs; the material itself was cDNA or gDNA.

The sample consisted of peripheral blood. This chain connects TRBV7-8 to TRBJ1-5, with TRBD1 as a possible D gene (6 bases). The source of this sequence is a woman in her 30s with COVID-19, enrolled during active disease. The CDR3, as DNA: TGTGCCAGCAGCTTAGAGGTCCATTCCTACAGGGACGGCAATCAGCCCCAGCATTTT. Its protein product is CASSLEVHSYRDGNQPQHF.